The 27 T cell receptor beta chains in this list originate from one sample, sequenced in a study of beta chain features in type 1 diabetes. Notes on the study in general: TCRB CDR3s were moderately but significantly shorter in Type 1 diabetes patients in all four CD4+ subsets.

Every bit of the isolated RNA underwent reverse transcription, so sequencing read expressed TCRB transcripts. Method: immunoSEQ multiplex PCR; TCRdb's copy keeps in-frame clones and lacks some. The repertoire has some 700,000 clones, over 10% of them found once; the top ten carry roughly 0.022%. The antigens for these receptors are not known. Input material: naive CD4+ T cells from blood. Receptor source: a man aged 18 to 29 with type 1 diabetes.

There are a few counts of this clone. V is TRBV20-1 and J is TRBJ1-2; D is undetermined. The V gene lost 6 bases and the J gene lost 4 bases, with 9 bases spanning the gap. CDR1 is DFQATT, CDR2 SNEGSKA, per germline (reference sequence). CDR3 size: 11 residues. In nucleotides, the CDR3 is TGCAGTGCCGCCAATTTCTATGGCTACACCTTC. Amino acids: CSAANFYGYTF.

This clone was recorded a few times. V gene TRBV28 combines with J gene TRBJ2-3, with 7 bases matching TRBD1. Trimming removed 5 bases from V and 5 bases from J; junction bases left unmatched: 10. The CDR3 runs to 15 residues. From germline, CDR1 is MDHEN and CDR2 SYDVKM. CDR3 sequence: CASSAPRGPEDTQYF. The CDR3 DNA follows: TGTGCCAGCAGTGCTCCGAGGGGGCCCGAAGATACGCAGTATTTT. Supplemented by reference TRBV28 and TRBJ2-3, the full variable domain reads DVKVTQSSRYLVKRTGEKVFLECVQDMDHENMFWYRQDPGLGLRLIYFSYDVKMKEKGDIPEGYSVSREKKERFSLILESASTNQTSMYLCASSAPRGPEDTQYFGPGTRLTVL.

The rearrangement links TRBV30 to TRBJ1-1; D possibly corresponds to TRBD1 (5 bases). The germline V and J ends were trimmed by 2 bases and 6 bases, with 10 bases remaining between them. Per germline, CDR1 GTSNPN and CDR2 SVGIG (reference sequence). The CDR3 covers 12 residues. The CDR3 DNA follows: TGTGCCTGGAGTCCTAGGGGTGCTGAAGCTTTCTTT. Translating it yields CAWSPRGAEAFF.

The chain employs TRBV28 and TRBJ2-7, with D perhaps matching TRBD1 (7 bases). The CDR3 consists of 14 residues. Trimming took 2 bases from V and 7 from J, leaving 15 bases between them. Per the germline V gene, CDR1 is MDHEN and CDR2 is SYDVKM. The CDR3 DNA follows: TGTGCCAGCAGTTTACCTCCAGGGGGGCGGGAGCAGTACTTC. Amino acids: CASSLPPGGREQYF. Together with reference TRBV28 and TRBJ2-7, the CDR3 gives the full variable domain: DVKVTQSSRYLVKRTGEKVFLECVQDMDHENMFWYRQDPGLGLRLIYFSYDVKMKEKGDIPEGYSVSREKKERFSLILESASTNQTSMYLCASSLPPGGREQYFGPGTRLTVT.

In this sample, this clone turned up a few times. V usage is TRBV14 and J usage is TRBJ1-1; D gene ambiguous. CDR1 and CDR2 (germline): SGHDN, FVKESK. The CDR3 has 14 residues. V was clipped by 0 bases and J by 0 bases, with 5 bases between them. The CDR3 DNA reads TGTGCCAGCAGCCAAGATACGGTGAACACTGAAGCTTTCTTT. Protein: CASSQDTVNTEAFF. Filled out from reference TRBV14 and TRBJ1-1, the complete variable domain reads EAGVTQFPSHSVIEKGQTVTLRCDPISGHDNLYWYRRVMGKEIKFLLHFVKESKQDESGMPNNRFLAERTGGTYSTLKVQPAELEDSGVYFCASSQDTVNTEAFFGQGTRLTVV.

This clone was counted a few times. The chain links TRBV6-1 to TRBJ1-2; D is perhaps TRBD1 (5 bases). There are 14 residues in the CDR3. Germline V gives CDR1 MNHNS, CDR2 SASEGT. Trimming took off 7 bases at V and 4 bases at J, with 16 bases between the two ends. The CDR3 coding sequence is TGTGCCAGCATCCCGGGTAGGGGAGGCTATGGCTACACCTTC. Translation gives CASIPGRGGYGYTF.

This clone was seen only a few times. In nucleotides, the CDR3 is TGCAGCGTTGGCTGGACTAGCGGGGGAACCTACGAGCAGTACTTC. It specifies CSVGWTSGGTYEQYF. The gene calls are TRBV29-1 and TRBJ2-7, with TRBD2 matching over 13 bases. The CDR3 has 15 residues. In germline, CDR1 is SQVTM, CDR2 ANQGSEA. Trimming at V came to 4 bases and at J to 2 bases, leaving 5 bases not matched to a gene.

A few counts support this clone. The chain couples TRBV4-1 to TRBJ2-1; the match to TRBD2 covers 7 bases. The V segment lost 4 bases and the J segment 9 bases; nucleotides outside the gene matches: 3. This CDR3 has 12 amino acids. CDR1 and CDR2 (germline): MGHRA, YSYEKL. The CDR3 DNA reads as TGCGCCAGCAGCCGGGGGGGAGGTGAGCAGTTCTTC. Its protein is CASSRGGGEQFF.

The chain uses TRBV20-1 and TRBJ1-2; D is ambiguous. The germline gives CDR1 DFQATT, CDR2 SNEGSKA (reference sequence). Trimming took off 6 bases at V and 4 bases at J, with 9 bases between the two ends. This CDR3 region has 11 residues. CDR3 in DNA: TGCAGTGCCGAAGTCGGCTATGGCTACACCTTC. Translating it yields CSAEVGYGYTF.

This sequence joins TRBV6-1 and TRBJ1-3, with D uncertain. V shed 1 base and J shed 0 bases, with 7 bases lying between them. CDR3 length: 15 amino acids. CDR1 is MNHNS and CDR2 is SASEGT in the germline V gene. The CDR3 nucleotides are TGTGCCAGCAGTGAAGACAGATACTCTGGAAACACCATATATTTT. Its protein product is CASSEDRYSGNTIYF.

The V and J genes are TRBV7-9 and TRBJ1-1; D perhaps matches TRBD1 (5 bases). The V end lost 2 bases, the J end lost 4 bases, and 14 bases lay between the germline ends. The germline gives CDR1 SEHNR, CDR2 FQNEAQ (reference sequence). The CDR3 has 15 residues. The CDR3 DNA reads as TGTGCCAGCAGCTTAACGGTCGTTGGGGGCACTGAAGCTTTCTTT. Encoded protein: CASSLTVVGGTEAFF.

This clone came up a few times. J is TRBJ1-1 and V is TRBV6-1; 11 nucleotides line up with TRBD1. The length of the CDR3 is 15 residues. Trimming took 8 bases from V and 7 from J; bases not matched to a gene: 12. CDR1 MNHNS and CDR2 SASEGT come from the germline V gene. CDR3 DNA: TGTGCCAGCGAAGGGACAGGGGGAGTTGCGAGTGAAGCTTTCTTT. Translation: CASEGTGGVASEAFF.

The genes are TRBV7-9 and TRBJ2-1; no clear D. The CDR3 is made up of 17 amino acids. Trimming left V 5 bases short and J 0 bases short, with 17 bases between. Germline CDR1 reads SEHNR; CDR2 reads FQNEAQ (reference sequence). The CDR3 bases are TGTGCCAGCAGCCCCTCCCCAGACTCGAGCTCCTACAATGAGCAGTTCTTC. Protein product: CASSPSPDSSSYNEQFF.

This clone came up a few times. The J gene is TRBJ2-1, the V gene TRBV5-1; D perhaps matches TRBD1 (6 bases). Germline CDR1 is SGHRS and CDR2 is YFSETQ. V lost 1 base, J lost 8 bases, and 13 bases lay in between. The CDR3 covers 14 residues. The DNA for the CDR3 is TGCGCCAGCAGCTTGTATCGGACAGCTGATGAGCAGTTCTTC. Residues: CASSLYRTADEQFF.

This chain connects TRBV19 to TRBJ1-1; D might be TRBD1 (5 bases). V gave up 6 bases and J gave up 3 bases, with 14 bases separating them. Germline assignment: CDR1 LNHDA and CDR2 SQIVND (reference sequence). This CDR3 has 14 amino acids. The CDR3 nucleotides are TGTGCCAGTAGCAACAAGGGAGGGGACACTGAAGCTTTCTTT. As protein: CASSNKGGDTEAFF.

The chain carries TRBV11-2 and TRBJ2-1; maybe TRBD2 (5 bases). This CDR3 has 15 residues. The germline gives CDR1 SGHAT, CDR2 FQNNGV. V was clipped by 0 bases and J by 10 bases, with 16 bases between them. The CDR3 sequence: CASSLEWGGLGEQFF. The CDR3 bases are TGTGCCAGCAGCTTAGAGTGGGGTGGACTGGGCGAGCAGTTCTTC. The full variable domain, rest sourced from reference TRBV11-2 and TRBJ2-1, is EAGVAQSPRYKIIEKRQSVAFWCNPISGHATLYWYQQILGQGPKLLIQFQNNGVVDDSQLPKDRFSAERLKGVDSTLKIQPAKLEDSAVYLCASSLEWGGLGEQFFGPGTRLTVL.

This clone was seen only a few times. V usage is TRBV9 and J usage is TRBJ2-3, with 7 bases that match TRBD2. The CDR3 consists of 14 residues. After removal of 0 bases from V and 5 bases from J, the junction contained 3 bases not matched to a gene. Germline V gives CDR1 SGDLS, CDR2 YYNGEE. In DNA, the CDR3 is TGTGCCAGCAGCGTAGGAGCGGGGTTAGATACGCAGTATTTT. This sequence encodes CASSVGAGLDTQYF.

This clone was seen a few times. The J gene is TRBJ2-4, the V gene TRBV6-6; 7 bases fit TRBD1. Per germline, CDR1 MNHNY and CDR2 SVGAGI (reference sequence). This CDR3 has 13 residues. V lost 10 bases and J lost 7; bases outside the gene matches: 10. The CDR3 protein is CATEGAIFNIQYF. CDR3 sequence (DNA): TGTGCCACCGAGGGGGCCATCTTCAACATTCAGTACTTC.

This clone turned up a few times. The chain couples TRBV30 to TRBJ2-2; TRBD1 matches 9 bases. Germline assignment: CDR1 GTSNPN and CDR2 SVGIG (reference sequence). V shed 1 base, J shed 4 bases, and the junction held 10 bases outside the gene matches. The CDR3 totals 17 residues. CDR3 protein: CAWSGRLGQGSTGELFF. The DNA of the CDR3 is TGTGCCTGGAGTGGTCGACTCGGACAGGGGTCCACCGGGGAGCTGTTTTTT.

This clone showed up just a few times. The CDR3 sequence: CASSDGAVPDTQYF. The DNA for the CDR3 is TGTGCCAGCAGTGACGGGGCGGTCCCAGATACGCAGTATTTT. The chain combines TRBV6-4 with TRBJ2-3; weak D call: TRBD1 (5 bases). This CDR3 region has 14 residues. V dropped 2 bases and J dropped 4 bases, with 10 bases sitting between them. From germline, CDR1 is MRHNA and CDR2 SNTAGT.

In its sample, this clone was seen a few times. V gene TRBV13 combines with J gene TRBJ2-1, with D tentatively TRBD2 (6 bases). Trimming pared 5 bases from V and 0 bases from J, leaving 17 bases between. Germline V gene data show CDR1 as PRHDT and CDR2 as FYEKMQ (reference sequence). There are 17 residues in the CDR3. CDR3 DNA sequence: TGTGCCAGCAGCCAGGAGGGAGCGCTCAGCTCCTACAATGAGCAGTTCTTC. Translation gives CASSQEGALSSYNEQFF.

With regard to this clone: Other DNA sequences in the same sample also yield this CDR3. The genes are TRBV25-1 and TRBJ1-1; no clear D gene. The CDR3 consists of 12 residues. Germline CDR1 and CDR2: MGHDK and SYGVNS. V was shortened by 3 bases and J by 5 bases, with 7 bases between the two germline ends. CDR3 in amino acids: CASSDVGTEAFF. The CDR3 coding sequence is TGTGCCAGCAGTGATGTTGGAACTGAAGCTTTCTTT.

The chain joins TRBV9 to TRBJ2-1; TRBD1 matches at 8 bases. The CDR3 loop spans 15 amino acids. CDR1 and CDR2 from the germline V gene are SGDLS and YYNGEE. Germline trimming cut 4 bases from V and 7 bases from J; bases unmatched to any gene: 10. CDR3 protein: CASSPRQGSVNEQFF. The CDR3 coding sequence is TGTGCCAGCAGCCCGCGACAGGGGTCGGTGAATGAGCAGTTCTTC.

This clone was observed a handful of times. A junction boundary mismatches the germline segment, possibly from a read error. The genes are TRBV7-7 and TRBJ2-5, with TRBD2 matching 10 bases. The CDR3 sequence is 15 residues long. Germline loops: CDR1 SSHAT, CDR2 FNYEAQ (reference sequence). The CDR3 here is CASSPGTSDQETQYF. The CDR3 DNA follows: TGTGCTAGCAGCCCCGGGACTAGCGACCAAGAGACCCAGTACTTC.

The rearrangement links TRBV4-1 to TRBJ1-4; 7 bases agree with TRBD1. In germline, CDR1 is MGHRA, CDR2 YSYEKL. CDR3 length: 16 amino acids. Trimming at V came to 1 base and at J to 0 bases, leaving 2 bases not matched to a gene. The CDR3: CASSQGDSPTNEKLFF. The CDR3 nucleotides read TGCGCCAGCAGCCAAGGGGACAGCCCAACTAATGAAAAACTGTTTTTT.

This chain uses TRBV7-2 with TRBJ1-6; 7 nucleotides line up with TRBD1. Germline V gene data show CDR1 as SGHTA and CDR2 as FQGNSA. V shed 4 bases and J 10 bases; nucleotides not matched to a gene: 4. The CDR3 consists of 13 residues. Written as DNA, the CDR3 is TGTGCCAGCAGCTCGTCGACAGGGTCACCCCTCCACTTT. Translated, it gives CASSSSTGSPLHF.

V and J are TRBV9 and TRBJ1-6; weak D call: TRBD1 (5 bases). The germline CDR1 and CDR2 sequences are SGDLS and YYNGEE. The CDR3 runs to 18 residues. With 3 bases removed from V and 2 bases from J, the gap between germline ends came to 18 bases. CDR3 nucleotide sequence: TGTGCCAGCAGCGGAGCCTCAGTTCGGGGCACCTATAATTCACCCCTCCACTTT. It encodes CASSGASVRGTYNSPLHF.